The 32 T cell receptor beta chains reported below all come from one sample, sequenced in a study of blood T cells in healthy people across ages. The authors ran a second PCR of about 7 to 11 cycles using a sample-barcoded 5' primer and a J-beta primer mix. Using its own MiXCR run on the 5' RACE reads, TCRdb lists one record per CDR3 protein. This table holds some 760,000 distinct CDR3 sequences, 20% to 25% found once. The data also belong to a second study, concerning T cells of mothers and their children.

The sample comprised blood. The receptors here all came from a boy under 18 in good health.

Here the CDR3 reads CASSQDRQVDNSPLHF. Written as DNA, the CDR3 is TGCGCCAGCAGCCAAGATCGCCAGGTTGATAATTCACCCCTCCACTTT. J is TRBJ1-6 and V is TRBV4-3; D is undetermined. This CDR3 comprises 16 residues. Germline CDR1 is LGHNA and CDR2 is YSLEER. V shed 0 bases and J shed 5 bases, with 11 bases lying between them.

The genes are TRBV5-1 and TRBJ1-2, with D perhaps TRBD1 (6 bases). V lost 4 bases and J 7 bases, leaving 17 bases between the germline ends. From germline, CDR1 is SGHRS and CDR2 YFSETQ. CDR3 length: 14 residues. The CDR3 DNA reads TGCGCCAGCAGCACCGAGGGGGTAGGCCTTGGCTACACCTTC. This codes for CASSTEGVGLGYTF.

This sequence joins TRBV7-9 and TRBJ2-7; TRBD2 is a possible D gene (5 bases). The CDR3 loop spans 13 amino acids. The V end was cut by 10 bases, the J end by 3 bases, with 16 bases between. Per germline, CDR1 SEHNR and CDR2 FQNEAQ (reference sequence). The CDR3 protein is CATAGGIDYEQYF. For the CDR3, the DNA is TGTGCCACCGCTGGAGGCATCGACTACGAGCAGTACTTC.

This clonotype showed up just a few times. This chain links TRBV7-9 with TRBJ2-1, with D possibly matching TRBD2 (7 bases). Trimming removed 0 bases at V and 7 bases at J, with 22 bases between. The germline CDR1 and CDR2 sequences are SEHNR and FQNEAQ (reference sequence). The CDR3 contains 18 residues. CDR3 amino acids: CASSLARGAGGSWNEQFF. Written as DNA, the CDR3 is TGTGCCAGCAGCTTAGCGAGGGGGGCTGGCGGGAGTTGGAATGAGCAGTTCTTC.

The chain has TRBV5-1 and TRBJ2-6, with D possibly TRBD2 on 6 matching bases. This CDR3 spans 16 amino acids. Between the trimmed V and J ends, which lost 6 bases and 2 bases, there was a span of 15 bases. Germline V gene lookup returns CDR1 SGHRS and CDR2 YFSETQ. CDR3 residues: CASMDGGVAGANVLTF. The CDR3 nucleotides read TGCGCCAGCATGGACGGGGGAGTCGCTGGGGCCAACGTCCTGACTTTC.

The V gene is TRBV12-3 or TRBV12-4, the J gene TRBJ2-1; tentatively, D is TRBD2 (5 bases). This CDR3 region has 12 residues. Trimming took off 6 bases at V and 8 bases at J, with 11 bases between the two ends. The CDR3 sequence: CASSGGGDEQFF. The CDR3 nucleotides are TGTGCCAGCAGCGGAGGTGGGGATGAGCAGTTCTTC.

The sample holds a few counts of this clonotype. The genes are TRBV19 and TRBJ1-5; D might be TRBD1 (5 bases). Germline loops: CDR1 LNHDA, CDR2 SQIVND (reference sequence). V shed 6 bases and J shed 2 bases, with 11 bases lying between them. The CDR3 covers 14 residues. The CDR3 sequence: CASRAGNGNQPQHF. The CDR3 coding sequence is TGTGCCAGTAGAGCAGGGAATGGCAATCAGCCCCAGCATTTT.

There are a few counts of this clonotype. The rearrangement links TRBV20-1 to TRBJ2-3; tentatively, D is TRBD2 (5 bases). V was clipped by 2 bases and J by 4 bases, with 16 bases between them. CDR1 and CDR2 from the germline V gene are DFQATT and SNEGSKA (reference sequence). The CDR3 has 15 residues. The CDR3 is CSARRPGGFADTQYF. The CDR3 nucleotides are TGCAGTGCTAGAAGACCTGGAGGATTTGCAGATACGCAGTATTTT.

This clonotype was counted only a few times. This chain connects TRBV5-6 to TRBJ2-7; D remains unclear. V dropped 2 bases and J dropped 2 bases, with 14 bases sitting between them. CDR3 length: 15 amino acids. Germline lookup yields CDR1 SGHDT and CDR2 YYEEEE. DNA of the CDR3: TGTGCCAGCAGCTTCGCCAATCCAGGTCCCTACGAGCAGTACTTC. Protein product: CASSFANPGPYEQYF.

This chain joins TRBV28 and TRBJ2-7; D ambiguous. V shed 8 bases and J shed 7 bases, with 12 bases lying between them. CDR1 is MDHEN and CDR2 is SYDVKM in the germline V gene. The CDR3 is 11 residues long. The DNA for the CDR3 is TGTGCCAGCCACGATACGTATGAGCAGTACTTC. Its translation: CASHDTYEQYF.

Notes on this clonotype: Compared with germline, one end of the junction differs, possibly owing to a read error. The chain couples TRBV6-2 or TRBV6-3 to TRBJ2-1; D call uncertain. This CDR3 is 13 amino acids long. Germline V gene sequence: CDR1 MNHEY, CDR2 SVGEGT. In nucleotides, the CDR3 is TGTGTCAGCAGTTACTCAACAGCCCTTGAGCAGTTCTTC. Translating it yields CVSSYSTALEQFF.

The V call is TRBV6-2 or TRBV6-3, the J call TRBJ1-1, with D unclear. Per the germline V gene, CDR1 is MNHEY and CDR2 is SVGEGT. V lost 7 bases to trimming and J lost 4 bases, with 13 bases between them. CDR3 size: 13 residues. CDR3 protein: CASTPFGATEAFF. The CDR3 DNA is TGTGCCAGCACCCCATTTGGCGCCACTGAAGCTTTCTTT.

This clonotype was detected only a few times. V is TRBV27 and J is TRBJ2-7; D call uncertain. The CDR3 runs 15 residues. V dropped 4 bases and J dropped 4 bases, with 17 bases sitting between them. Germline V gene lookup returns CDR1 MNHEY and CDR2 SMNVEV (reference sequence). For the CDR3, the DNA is TGTGCCAGCAGTTCGGTTCTGGTTCCGACGTACGAGCAGTACTTC. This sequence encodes CASSSVLVPTYEQYF.

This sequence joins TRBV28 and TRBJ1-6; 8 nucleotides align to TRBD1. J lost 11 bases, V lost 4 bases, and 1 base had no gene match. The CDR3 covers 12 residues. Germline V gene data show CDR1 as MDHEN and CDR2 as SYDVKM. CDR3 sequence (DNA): TGTGCCAGCAGTTCCAGGGGGCCACCCCTCCACTTT. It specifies CASSSRGPPLHF.

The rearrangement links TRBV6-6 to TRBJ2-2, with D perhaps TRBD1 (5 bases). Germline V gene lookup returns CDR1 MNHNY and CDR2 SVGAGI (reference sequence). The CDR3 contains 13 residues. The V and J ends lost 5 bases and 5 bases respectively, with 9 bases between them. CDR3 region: CASSTGYTGELFF. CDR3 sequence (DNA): TGTGCCAGCAGTACAGGTTATACCGGGGAGCTGTTTTTT.

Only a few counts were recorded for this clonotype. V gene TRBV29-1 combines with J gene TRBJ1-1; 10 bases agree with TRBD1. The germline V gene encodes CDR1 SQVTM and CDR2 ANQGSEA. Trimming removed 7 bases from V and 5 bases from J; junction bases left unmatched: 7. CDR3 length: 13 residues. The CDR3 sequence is CSGRTGGRTEAFF. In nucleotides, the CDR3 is TGCAGCGGGAGGACAGGGGGGAGAACTGAAGCTTTCTTT.

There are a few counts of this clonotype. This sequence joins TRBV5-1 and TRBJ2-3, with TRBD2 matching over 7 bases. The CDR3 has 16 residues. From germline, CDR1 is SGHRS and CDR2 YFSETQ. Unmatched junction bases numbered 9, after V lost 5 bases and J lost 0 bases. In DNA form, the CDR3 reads TGCGCCAGCAGAGATAACGGACTAGAAAGCACAGATACGCAGTATTTT. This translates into CASRDNGLESTDTQYF.

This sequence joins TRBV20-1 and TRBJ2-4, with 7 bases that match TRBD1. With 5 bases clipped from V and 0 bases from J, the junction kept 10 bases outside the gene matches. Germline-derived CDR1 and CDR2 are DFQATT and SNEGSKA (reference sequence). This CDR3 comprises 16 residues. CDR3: CSAADLGQLAKNIQYF. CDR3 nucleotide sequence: TGCAGTGCTGCAGACCTGGGACAGCTAGCCAAAAACATTCAGTACTTC.

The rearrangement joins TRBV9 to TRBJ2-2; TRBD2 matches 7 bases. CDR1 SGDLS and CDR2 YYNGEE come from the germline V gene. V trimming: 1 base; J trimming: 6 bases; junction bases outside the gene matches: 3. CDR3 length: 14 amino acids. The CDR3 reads CASSVRGVSGELFF. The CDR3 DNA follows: TGTGCCAGCAGCGTACGGGGGGTATCCGGGGAGCTGTTTTTT.

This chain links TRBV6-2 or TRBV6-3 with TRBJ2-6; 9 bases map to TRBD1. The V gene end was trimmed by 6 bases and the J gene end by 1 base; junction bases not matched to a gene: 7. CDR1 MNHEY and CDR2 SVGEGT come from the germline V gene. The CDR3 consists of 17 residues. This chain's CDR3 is CASRADRGRSGANVLTF. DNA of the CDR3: TGTGCCAGCAGGGCGGACAGGGGAAGGTCTGGGGCCAACGTCCTGACTTTC.

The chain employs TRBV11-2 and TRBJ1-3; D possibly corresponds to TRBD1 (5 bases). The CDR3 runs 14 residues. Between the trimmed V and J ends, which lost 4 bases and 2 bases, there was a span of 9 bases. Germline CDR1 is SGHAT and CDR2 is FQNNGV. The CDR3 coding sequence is TGTGCCAGCAGCTCAACAGGAACTGGAAACACCATATATTTT. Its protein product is CASSSTGTGNTIYF.

The CDR3 spells CSVEKRRTEAFF. CDR3 DNA sequence: TGCAGCGTTGAGAAGCGAAGGACTGAAGCTTTCTTT. The chain uses TRBV29-1 and TRBJ1-1, with D uncertain. The germline gives CDR1 SQVTM, CDR2 ANQGSEA. The CDR3 extends over 12 amino acids. Between the trimmed V and J ends, which lost 3 bases and 5 bases, there was a span of 10 bases.

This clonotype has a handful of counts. The CDR3 DNA is TGTGCCACCAGTGATAGCAGGGGAATCGCTGAAAAACTGTTTTTT. Protein sequence: CATSDSRGIAEKLFF. The chain uses TRBV24-1 and TRBJ1-4, with D possibly matching TRBD1 (6 bases). This CDR3 has 15 amino acids. The V end lost 3 bases, the J end lost 7 bases, and 14 bases lay between the germline ends. Germline V gives CDR1 KGHDR, CDR2 SFDVKD.

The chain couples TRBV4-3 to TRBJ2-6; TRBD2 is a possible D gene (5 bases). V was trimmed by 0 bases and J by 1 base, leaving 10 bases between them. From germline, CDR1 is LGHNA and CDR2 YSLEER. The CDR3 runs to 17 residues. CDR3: CASSQDARTSGANVLTF. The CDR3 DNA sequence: TGCGCCAGCAGCCAAGATGCCCGGACTTCTGGGGCCAACGTCCTGACTTTC.

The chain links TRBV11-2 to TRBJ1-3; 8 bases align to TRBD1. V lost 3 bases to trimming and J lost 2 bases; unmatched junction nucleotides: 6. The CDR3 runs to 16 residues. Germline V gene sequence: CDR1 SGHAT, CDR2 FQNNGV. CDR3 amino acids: CASSFGSGGTGNTIYF. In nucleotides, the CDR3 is TGTGCCAGCAGCTTCGGTTCAGGGGGCACTGGAAACACCATATATTTT.

The CDR3 DNA reads TGTGCCAGCTCACCACCGTCGGTCAGGGGGCTCTCACCCCTCCACTTT. This encodes CASSPPSVRGLSPLHF. The chain joins TRBV18 to TRBJ1-6; TRBD1 matches at 8 bases. The CDR3 extends over 16 amino acids. CDR1 is KGHSH and CDR2 is LQKENI in the germline V gene. The ends lost 0 bases at V and 10 bases at J; junction bases unmatched: 8.

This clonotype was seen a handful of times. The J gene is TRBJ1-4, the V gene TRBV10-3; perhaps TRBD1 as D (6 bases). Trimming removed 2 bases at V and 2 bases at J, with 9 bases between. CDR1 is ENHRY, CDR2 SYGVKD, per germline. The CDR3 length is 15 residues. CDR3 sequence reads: CAISEDQGTNEKLFF. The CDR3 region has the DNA TGTGCCATCAGTGAGGATCAGGGGACTAATGAAAAACTGTTTTTT.

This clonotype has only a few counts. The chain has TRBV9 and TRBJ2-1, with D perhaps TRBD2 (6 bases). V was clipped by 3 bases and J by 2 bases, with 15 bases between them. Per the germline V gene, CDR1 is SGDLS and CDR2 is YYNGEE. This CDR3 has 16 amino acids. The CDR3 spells CASSGRLVGAYNEQFF. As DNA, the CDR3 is TGTGCCAGCAGCGGACGACTAGTGGGGGCCTACAATGAGCAGTTCTTC.

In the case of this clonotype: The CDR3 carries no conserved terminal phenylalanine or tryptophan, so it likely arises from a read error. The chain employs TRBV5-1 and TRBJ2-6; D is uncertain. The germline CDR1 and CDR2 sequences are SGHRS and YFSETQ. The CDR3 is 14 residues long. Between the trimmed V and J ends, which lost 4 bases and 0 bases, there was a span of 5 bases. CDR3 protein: CASSGISGANVLTY. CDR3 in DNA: TGCGCCAGCAGCGGAATCTCTGGGGCCAACGTCCTGACTTAC.

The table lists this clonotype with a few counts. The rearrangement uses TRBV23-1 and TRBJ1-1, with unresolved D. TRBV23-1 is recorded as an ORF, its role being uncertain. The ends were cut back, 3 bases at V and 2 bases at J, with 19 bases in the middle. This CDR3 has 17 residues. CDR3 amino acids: CASSHPGPITGNTEAFF. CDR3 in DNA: TGCGCCAGCAGTCACCCCGGCCCTATAACGGGTAACACTGAAGCTTTCTTT.

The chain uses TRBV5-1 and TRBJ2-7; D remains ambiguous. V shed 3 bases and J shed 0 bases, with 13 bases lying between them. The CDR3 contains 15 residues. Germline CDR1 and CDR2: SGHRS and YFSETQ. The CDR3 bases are TGCGCCAGCAGCTGGCTCCGGGCGGCCTCCTACGAGCAGTACTTC. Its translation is CASSWLRAASYEQYF.

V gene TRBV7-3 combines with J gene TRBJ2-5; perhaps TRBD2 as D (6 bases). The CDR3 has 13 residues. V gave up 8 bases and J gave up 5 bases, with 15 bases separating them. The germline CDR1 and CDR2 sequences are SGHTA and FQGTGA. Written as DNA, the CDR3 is TGTGCCAGCCGGGGGTCTGGTCTCGAGACCCAGTACTTC. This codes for CASRGSGLETQYF. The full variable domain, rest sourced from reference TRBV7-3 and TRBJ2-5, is GAGVSQTPSNKVTEKGKYVELRCDPISGHTALYWYRQSLGQGPEFLIYFQGTGAADDSGLPNDRFFAVRPEGSVSTLKIQRTERGDSAVYLCASRGSGLETQYFGPGTRLLVL.